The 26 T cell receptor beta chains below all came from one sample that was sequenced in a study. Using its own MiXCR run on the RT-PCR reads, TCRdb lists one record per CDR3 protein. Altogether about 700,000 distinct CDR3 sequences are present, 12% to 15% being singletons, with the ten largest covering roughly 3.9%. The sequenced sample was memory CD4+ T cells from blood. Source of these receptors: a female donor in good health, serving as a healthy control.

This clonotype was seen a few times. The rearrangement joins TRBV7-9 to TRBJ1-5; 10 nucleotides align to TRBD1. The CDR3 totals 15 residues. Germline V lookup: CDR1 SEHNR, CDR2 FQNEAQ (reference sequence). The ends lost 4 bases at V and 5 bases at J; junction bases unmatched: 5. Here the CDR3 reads CASSYQTGGDQPQHF. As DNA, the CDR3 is TGTGCCAGCAGCTACCAGACAGGGGGCGATCAGCCCCAGCATTTT.

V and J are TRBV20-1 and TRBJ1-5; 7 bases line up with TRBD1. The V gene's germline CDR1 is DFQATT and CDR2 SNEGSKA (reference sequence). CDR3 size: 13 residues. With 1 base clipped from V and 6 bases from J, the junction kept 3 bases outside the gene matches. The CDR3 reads CSARATGSQPQHF. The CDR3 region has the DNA TGCAGTGCTAGAGCGACAGGGTCTCAGCCCCAGCATTTT.

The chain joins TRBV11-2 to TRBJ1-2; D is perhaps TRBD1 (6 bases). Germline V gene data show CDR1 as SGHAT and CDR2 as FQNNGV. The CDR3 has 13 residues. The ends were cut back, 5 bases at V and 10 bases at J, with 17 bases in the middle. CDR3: CASSLLQGVVYTF. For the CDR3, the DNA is TGTGCCAGCAGCCTACTACAGGGTGTTGTCTACACCTTC.

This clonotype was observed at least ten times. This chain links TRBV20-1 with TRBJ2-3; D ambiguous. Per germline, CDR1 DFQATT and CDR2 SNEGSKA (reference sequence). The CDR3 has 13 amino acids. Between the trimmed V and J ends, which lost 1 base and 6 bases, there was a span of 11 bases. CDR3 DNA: TGCAGTGCTAGAGTGCCCGCCAGCGATACGCAGTATTTT. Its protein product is CSARVPASDTQYF.

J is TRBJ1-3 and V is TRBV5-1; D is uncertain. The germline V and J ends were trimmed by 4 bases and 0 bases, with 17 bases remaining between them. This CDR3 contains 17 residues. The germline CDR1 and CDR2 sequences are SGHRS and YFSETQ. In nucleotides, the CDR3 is TGCGCCAGCAGCCCTACCCTTCAGAGTGCCTCTGGAAACACCATATATTTT. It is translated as CASSPTLQSASGNTIYF.

CDR3 in amino acids: CASSYRVEQFF. CDR3 DNA: TGTGCCAGCAGTTACAGGGTTGAGCAGTTCTTC. The V call is TRBV12-3 or TRBV12-4, the J call TRBJ2-1, with a possible D match to TRBD1 (6 bases). With 4 bases removed from V and 9 bases from J, the gap between germline ends came to 7 bases. CDR3 length: 11 residues.

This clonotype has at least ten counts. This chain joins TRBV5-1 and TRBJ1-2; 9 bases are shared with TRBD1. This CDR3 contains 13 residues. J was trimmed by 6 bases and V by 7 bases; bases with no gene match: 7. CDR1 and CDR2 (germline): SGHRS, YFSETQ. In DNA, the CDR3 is TGCGCCAGCCAACTAGGGACAGGGCATGGCTACACCTTC. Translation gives CASQLGTGHGYTF.

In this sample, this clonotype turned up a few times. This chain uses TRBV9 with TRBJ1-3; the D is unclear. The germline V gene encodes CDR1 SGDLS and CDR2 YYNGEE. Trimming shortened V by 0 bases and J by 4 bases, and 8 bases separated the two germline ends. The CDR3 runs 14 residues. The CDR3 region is CASSVETDGNTIYF. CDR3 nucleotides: TGTGCCAGCAGCGTAGAAACGGACGGAAACACCATATATTTT.

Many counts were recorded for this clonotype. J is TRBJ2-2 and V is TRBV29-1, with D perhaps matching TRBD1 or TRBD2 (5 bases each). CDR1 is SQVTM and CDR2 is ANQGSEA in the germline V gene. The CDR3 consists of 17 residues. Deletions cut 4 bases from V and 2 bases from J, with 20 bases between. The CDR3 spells CSVANTRGSGNTGELFF. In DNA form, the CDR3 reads TGCAGCGTTGCAAACACTCGGGGCTCCGGAAACACCGGGGAGCTGTTTTTT.

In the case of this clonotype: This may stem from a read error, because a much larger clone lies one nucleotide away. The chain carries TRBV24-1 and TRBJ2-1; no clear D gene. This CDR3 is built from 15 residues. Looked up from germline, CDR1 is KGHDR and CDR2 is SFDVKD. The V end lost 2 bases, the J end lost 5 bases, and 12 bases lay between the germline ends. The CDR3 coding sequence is TGTGCCACCAGTGATTCGACATGGTTCAACAATGAGCAGTTCTTC. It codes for CATSDSTWFNNEQFF.

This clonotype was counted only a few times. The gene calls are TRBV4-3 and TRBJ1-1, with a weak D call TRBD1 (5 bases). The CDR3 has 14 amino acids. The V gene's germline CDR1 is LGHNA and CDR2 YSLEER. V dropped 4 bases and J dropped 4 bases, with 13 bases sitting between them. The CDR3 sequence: CASSPGFQSTEAFF. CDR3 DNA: TGCGCCAGCAGCCCAGGGTTTCAGAGCACTGAAGCTTTCTTT.

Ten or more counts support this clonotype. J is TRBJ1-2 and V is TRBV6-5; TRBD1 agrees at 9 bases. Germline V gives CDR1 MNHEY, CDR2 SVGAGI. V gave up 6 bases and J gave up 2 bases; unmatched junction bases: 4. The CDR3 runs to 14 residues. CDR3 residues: CASSPQGANYGYTF. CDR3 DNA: TGTGCCAGCAGCCCACAGGGGGCGAACTATGGCTACACCTTC.

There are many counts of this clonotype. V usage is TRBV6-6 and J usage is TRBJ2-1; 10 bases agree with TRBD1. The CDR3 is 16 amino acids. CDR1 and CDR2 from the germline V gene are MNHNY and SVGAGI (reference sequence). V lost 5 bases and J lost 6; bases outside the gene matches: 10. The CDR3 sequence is CASSRGTGDGINEQFF. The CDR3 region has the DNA TGTGCCAGCAGTCGGGGGACAGGGGACGGGATCAATGAGCAGTTCTTC.

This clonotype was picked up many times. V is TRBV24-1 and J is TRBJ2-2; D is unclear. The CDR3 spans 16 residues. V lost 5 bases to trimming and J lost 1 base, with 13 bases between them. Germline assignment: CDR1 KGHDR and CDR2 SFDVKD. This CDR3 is CATSGKGMQNTGELFF. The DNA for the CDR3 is TGTGCCACCAGTGGGAAAGGGATGCAGAACACCGGGGAGCTGTTTTTT.

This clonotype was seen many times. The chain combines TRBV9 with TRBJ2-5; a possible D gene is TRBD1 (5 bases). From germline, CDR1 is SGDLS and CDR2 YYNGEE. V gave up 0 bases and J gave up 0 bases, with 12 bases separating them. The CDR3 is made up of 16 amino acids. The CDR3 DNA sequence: TGTGCCAGCAGCGTAGGGCAGGGCCAGTACCAAGAGACCCAGTACTTC. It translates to CASSVGQGQYQETQYF.

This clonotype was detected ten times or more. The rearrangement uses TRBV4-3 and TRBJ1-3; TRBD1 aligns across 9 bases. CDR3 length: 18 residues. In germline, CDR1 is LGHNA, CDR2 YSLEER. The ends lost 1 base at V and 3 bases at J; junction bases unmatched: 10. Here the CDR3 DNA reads TGCGCCAGCAGCCAAGCCTGGGGGGGACAGGGCTTTGGAAACACCATATATTTT. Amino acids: CASSQAWGGQGFGNTIYF.

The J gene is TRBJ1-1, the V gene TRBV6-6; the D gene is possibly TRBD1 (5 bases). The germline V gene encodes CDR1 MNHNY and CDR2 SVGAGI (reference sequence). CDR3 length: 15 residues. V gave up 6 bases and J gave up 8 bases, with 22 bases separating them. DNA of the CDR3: TGTGCCAGCAGCCTTGTGGTTGGGACCGAGAAGGAAGCTTTCTTT. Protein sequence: CASSLVVGTEKEAFF.

The DNA for the CDR3 is TGTGCCAGCAGCCAAGTAGACAGGGGCAATCAGCCCCAGCATTTT. It codes for CASSQVDRGNQPQHF. This chain links TRBV4-2 with TRBJ1-5, with 7 positions matching TRBD1. Germline values: CDR1 LGHNA, CDR2 YNFKEQ. CDR3 length: 15 amino acids. Trimming cost V 1 base and J 2 bases; bases outside gene matches: 2.

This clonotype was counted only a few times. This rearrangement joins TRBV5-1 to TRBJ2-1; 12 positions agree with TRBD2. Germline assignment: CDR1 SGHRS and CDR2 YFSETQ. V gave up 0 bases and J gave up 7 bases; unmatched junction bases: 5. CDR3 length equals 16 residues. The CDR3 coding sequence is TGCGCCAGCAGCTTGGCGACTAGCGGGAGAGTAAATGAGCAGTTCTTC. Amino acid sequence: CASSLATSGRVNEQFF.

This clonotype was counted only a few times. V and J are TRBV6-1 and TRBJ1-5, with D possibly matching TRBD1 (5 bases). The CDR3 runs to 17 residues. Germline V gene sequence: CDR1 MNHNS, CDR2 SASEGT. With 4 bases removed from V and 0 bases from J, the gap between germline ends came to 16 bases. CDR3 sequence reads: CASSGPPFGASNQPQHF. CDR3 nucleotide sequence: TGTGCCAGCAGTGGCCCACCTTTTGGGGCTAGCAATCAGCCCCAGCATTTT.

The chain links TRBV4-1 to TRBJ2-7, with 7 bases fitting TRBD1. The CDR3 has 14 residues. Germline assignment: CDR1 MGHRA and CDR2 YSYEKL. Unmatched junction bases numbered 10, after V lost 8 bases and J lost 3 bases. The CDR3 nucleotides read TGCGCCAGCCGACCTAGGACAGGAAGCTACGAGCAGTACTTC. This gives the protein CASRPRTGSYEQYF.

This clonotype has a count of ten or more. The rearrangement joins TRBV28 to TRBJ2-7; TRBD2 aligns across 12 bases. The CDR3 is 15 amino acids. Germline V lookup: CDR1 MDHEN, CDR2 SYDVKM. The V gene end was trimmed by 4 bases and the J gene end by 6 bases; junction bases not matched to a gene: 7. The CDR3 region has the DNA TGTGCCAGCAGTTCCCTAGGACTAGCGGGACGCGAGCAGTACTTC. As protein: CASSSLGLAGREQYF.

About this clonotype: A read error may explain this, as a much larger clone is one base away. CDR3: CASSTGQGATEQYF. In nucleotides, the CDR3 is TGTGCCAGCAGTACGGGACAGGGGGCCACCGAGCAGTACTTC. The chain links TRBV6-1 to TRBJ2-7; TRBD1 matches 12 bases. From germline, CDR1 is MNHNS and CDR2 SASEGT. V lost 5 bases and J lost 6; bases outside the gene matches: 5. CDR3 length: 14 amino acids.

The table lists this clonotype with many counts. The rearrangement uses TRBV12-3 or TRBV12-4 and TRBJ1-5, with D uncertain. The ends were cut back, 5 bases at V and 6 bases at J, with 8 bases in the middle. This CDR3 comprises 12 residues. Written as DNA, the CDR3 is TGTGCCAGCAGTCATGACGGTCAGCCCCAGCATTTT. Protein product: CASSHDGQPQHF.

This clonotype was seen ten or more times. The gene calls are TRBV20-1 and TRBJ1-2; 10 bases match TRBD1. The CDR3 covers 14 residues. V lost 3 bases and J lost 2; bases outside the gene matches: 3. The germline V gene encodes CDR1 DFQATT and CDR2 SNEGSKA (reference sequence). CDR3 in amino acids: CSARGDRGNYGYTF. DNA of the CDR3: TGCAGTGCTAGGGGGGACAGGGGAAACTATGGCTACACCTTC.

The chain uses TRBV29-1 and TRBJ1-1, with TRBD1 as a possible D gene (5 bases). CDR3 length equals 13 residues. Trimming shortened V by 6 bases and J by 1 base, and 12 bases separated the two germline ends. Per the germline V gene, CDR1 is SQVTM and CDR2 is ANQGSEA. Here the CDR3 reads CSVTLGANTEAFF. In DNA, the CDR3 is TGCAGCGTAACGTTAGGGGCGAACACTGAAGCTTTCTTT.